This T cell receptor beta chain came from a study of graft-versus-host responses after intestinal transplantation (dated by TCRdb to the early 2020s). Concerning the study at large: The transplants that recipients received were multivisceral, liver-intestinal, or isolated intestinal. The cohort enrolled 24 intestinal transplant recipients, one of whom was a retransplant, and a few patients without pretransplant specimens were excluded. After intestinal transplantation, graft-versus-host and host-versus-graft alloreactive T cell clones in the graft, circulation and bone marrow were tracked using bulk TCR-beta CDR3 sequencing. Alloreactive clones were identified by sequencing pre-transplant mixed lymphocyte reaction products and comparing these products with unstimulated pre-transplant donor and recipient T cells. Instead of going to the commercial service, samples from a few later patients were sequenced in-house on an Illumina MiSeq and processed with MiXCR. Every recipient was given anti-thymocyte globulin induction, followed by about three years of maintenance tacrolimus and steroids. A peak of at least 4% donor T cells among recipient peripheral blood mononuclear cells was the definition used for donor T cell macrochimerism.

What the authors observed across the whole study: High GvH to HvG T cell clonal ratios were observed in the allografts of patients with donor T cell macrochimerism. GvH clones were detected in recipient bone marrow, and some appeared earlier in ileal mucosa or blood, consistent with an intestinal mucosal origin. Early after transplant, peak levels of circulating GvH clones were found to be associated with declines in HvG clones. Conclusions were limited by the relatively low number and heterogeneity of intestinal transplant patients.

CDR1 and CDR2 are read off the germline V gene (reference sequence) as LNHDA and SQIVND. The CDR3 measures 18 amino acids from cysteine to phenylalanine. Left in the record is the CDR3 DNA by itself, 54 bases read in frame from the first base. Ends trimmed: V by 7 bases, J by 0 bases; bases unmatched to a gene: 13. A word on this clone: Its cognate antigen has yet to be identified. No per-base quality is available; no much larger clone lies one base away.

Library construction relied on the immunoSEQ multiplex PCR assay. In most patients, genomic DNA was isolated using the Qiagen DNeasy Blood and Tissue Kit and sent frozen to Adaptive Biotechnologies for TCR sequencing. For most patients, high-throughput TCR-beta CDR3 sequencing of genomic DNA was performed by Adaptive Biotechnologies. The paper's processing steps were these. TCR sequencing data were retrieved from Adaptive's ImmunoSEQ software for about 17 patients, whereas a few other patients were processed with MiXCR and VDJtools. To correct CD4 versus CD8 sorting errors, any sequence found in both subsets at a frequency ratio below 5:1 was removed. CDR3 nucleotide sequences shared between donor and recipient were removed because the origin of such sequences could not be assigned. To count as alloreactive, a clone needed at least 2-fold expansion over unstimulated cells and a minimum CFSE-low frequency of 0.002% (template counts) or 0.001% (read counts). Clones detected in sequenced pre-transplant spleen, lymph node, or MLR CFSE-low populations of the donor or recipient were defined as mappable. Cumulative frequency of alloreactive clones was calculated as a percentage of all sequences weighted by copy number. Held by TCRdb, this immuneACCESS table contains in-frame sequences only and omits some clones. Under half of the omission traces to an unresolved V gene where checked; the cause of the rest is unknown. V and J calls and clone size follow that table, whereas D and trimming were derived from the DNA. The sample data list 150,000 or so clones, and roughly 91% of these were observed just once. The top ten hold around 0.19% of the sample.

Per the publication, the time point label means: cells obtained before transplantation from donor or recipient. CD3+CD4+ and CD3+CD8+ populations were FACS-sorted from unstimulated pre-transplant donor and recipient cells taken from spleen or lymph nodes. Sequencing used unstimulated CD4+ T cells sorted from spleen or lymph node cells, obtained before intestinal transplant. In this chain, TRBV19 is recombined with TRBJ2-1; 9 nucleotides in the junction match TRBD1. The receptor comes from a human donor who received an intestinal transplant. In nucleotides, the sequence is TGTGCCAGTACCCCTAGGGGACAGGGAAAGGGCTCCTACAATGAGCAGTTCTTC. Its translation is CASTPRGQGKGSYNEQFF.